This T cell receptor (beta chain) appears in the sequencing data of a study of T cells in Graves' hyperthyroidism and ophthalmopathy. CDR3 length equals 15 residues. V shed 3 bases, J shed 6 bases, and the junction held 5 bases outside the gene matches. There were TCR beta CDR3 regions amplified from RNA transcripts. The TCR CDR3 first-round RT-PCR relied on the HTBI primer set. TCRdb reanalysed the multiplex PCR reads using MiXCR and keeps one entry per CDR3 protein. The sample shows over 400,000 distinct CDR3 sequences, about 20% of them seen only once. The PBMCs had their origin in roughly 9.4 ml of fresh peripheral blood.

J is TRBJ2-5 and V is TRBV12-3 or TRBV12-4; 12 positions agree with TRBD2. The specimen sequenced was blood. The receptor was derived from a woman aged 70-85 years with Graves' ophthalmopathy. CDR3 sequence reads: CASSFSSGRAKTQYF. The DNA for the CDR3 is TGTGCCAGCAGTTTTTCTAGCGGGAGGGCAAAGACCCAGTACTTC.